The 17 T cell receptor beta chains in this list originate from one sample, sequenced in a study of blood T cell repertoires in COVID-19. Repertoires were generated with immunoSEQ multiplex PCR, while TCRdb's copy carries only in-frame clones and drops some. This table has hundreds of thousands of clones, more than 80% appearing once. The sequencing input was PBMCs or T cells enriched from blood (not recorded which). Receptors originate from a man aged 18 to 35 who had recovered from COVID-19.

This rearrangement joins TRBV2 to TRBJ2-7, with D maybe TRBD1 (5 bases). The CDR3 sequence is 12 residues long. Germline assignment: CDR1 SNHLY and CDR2 FYNNEI. Trimming shortened V by 8 bases and J by 7 bases, and 15 bases separated the two germline ends. Here the CDR3 reads CASGTGSWEQYF. For the CDR3, the DNA is TGTGCCAGCGGTACAGGTTCGTGGGAGCAGTACTTC.

This chain links TRBV5-1 with TRBJ1-5; the D is unclear. The V gene's germline CDR1 is SGHRS and CDR2 YFSETQ. The CDR3 is 16 residues long. Trimming pared 4 bases from V and 0 bases from J, leaving 14 bases between. CDR3 DNA: TGCGCCAGCAGCGCGGGCTCTGGGGATAGCAATCAGCCCCAGCATTTT. Translation: CASSAGSGDSNQPQHF.

This chain links TRBV19 with TRBJ2-2, with 8 bases that match TRBD2. The V and J ends lost 3 bases and 3 bases, in that order; junction bases with no gene match: 15. CDR3 length: 19 residues. The germline V gene has CDR1 LNHDA and CDR2 SQIVND (reference sequence). CDR3 in DNA: TGTGCCAGTAGTATCCGACGTGGGGGAGCGGGAGTAGACACCGGGGAGCTGTTTTTT. This sequence encodes CASSIRRGGAGVDTGELFF.

This chain joins TRBV10-3 and TRBJ1-1, with D possibly matching TRBD1 (5 bases). Germline CDR1 reads ENHRY; CDR2 reads SYGVKD. CDR3 length: 15 residues. The V gene lost 4 bases and the J gene lost 0 bases, with 12 bases spanning the gap. CDR3 residues: CAISARGGMNTEAFF. CDR3 sequence (DNA): TGTGCCATCAGTGCTAGGGGAGGGATGAACACTGAAGCTTTCTTT.

J is TRBJ1-5 and V is TRBV5-8, with D uncertain. The germline CDR1 and CDR2 sequences are SGHTS and YDEGEE. Between the trimmed V and J ends, which lost 0 bases and 6 bases, there was a span of 10 bases. CDR3 length: 14 residues. CDR3 in DNA: TGTGCCAGCAGCTTGGCCGGAGCTGGTCAGCCCCAGCATTTT. Its protein is CASSLAGAGQPQHF.

The gene calls are TRBV5-4 and TRBJ1-2, with 9 bases that match TRBD1. The CDR3 length is 14 residues. With V trimmed by 6 bases and J by 5 bases, 8 bases remained unmatched. The V gene's germline CDR1 is SGHNT and CDR2 YYREEE (reference sequence). Here the CDR3 reads CASTPDRGVYGYTF. The CDR3 bases are TGTGCCAGCACCCCGGACAGGGGAGTTTATGGCTACACCTTC.

The chain joins TRBV19 to TRBJ1-3; D is possibly TRBD1 (6 bases). The CDR3 covers 15 residues. The ends were cut back, 5 bases at V and 0 bases at J, with 11 bases in the middle. CDR1 is LNHDA and CDR2 is SQIVND in the germline V gene (reference sequence). The CDR3 region has the DNA TGTGCCAGTAGTCCTGGACAGATCTCTGGAAACACCATATATTTT. This encodes CASSPGQISGNTIYF.

This clone was recorded only once. The chain has TRBV7-9 and TRBJ2-1; 14 nucleotides match TRBD2. The germline V gene encodes CDR1 SEHNR and CDR2 FQNEAQ (reference sequence). V was pared by 5 bases and J by 9 bases, with 12 bases of the junction left unmatched. The length of the CDR3 is 17 residues. CDR3 DNA sequence: TGTGCCAGCAGCCAACAGCGGGGACTAGCGGGAGACCCTGAGCAGTTCTTC. As protein: CASSQQRGLAGDPEQFF.

V usage is TRBV19 and J usage is TRBJ1-1, with D tentatively TRBD1 (5 bases). Trimming left V 7 bases short and J 1 base short, with 22 bases between. Germline assignment: CDR1 LNHDA and CDR2 SQIVND (reference sequence). The CDR3 covers 17 residues. The CDR3 here is CASIERRRGIQNTEAFF. CDR3 bases: TGTGCCAGTATCGAAAGGCGGCGGGGGATCCAGAACACTGAAGCTTTCTTT.

The genes are TRBV5-4 and TRBJ1-1, with D tentatively TRBD1 (6 bases). The germline V gene has CDR1 SGHNT and CDR2 YYREEE (reference sequence). The CDR3 has 15 residues. V lost 6 bases to trimming and J lost 1 base, with 16 bases between them. The CDR3 is CASTGGGRGNTEAFF. In DNA form, the CDR3 reads TGTGCCAGCACCGGGGGGGGCAGGGGGAACACTGAAGCTTTCTTT.

The rearrangement joins TRBV9 to TRBJ1-2, with D maybe TRBD1 (6 bases). CDR3 length: 14 amino acids. The ends were cut back, 6 bases at V and 3 bases at J, with 15 bases in the middle. Germline CDR1 is SGDLS and CDR2 is YYNGEE. The CDR3 DNA reads as TGTGCCAGCACGACTTCTCCAGGGGACTATGGCTACACCTTC. It translates to CASTTSPGDYGYTF.

The chain links TRBV27 to TRBJ2-3; TRBD2 matches 13 bases. CDR3 length equals 18 residues. The germline CDR1 and CDR2 sequences are MNHEY and SMNVEV (reference sequence). The V and J ends lost 5 bases and 0 bases, in that order; junction bases with no gene match: 8. CDR3 amino acids: CASSPGLAGALSTDTQYF. The CDR3 DNA is TGTGCCAGCAGTCCCGGACTAGCGGGAGCCCTAAGCACAGATACGCAGTATTTT.

The J gene is TRBJ2-3, the V gene TRBV4-2; D gene unclear. CDR1 LGHNA and CDR2 YNFKEQ come from the germline V gene. This CDR3 contains 14 residues. Trimming stripped 1 base from V and 4 bases from J, with 9 bases between. CDR3 loop: CASSQGNGADTQYF. Here the CDR3 DNA reads TGTGCCAGCAGCCAAGGCAACGGAGCAGATACGCAGTATTTT.

The chain carries TRBV5-1 and TRBJ1-1; 11 bases align to TRBD1. The V gene's germline CDR1 is SGHRS and CDR2 YFSETQ. The CDR3 runs 16 residues. V shed 0 bases and J 1 base; nucleotides not matched to a gene: 2. CDR3 sequence reads: CASSLDGQGANTEAFF. In DNA form, the CDR3 reads TGCGCCAGCAGCTTGGATGGACAGGGGGCGAACACTGAAGCTTTCTTT.

The chain joins TRBV6-2 or TRBV6-3 to TRBJ2-7; 8 bases fit TRBD1. The CDR3 has 15 amino acids. V shed 2 bases and J 3 bases; nucleotides not matched to a gene: 6. Germline V gene lookup returns CDR1 MNHEY and CDR2 SVGEGT. The DNA of the CDR3 is TGTGCCAGCAGTTACGAGTCAGGGGGCATCTACGAGCAGTACTTC. Translated: CASSYESGGIYEQYF.

DNA of the CDR3: TGTGCCAGCAGTTTAACTTCCGGACAGGGTTCTTATTCACCCCTCCACTTT. This translates into CASSLTSGQGSYSPLHF. This chain uses TRBV5-5 with TRBJ1-6, with TRBD1 matching over 8 bases. The CDR3 has 17 amino acids. V shed 5 bases, J shed 8 bases, and the junction held 15 bases outside the gene matches. CDR1 SGHKS and CDR2 YYEKEE come from the germline V gene (reference sequence).

The chain uses TRBV7-9 and TRBJ1-4; 7 nucleotides match TRBD1. Germline V gene lookup returns CDR1 SEHNR and CDR2 FQNEAQ (reference sequence). The CDR3 runs to 14 residues. The junction had 7 bases not matched to a gene; V was cut back by 5 bases and J by 7 bases. Written as DNA, the CDR3 is TGTGCCAGCAGCCCAGACAGGGTATCTGAAAAACTGTTTTTT. It is translated as CASSPDRVSEKLFF.